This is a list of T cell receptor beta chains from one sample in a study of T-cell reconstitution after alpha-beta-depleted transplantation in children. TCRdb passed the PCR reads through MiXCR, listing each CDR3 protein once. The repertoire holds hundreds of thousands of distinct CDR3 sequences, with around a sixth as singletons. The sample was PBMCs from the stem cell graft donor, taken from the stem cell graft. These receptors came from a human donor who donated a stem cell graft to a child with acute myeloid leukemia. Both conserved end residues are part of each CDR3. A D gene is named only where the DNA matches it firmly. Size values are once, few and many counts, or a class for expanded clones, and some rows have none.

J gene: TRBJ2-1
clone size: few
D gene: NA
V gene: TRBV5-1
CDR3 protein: CASSLDGPYNEQFF
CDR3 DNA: TGCGCCAGCAGCTTAGATGGGCCCTACAATGAGCAGTTCTTC

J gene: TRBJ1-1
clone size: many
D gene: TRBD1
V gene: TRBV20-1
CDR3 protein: CSARDIGQGNTEAFF
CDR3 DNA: TGCAGTGCTAGAGATATAGGACAGGGGAACACTGAAGCTTTCTTT

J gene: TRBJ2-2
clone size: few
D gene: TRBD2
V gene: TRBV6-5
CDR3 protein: CASSYVGGGRSGELFF
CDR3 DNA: TGTGCCAGCAGTTACGTAGGCGGGGGGAGGTCCGGGGAGCTGTTTTTT

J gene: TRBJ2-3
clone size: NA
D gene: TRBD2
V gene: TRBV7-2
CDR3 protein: CASSPRTSRGTDTQYF
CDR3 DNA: TGTGCCAGCAGCCCTAGGACTAGCCGAGGCACAGATACGCAGTATTTT

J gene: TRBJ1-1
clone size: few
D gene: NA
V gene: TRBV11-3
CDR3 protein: CASSPPRTAKNTEAFF
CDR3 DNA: TGTGCCAGCAGCCCGCCCCGGACAGCGAAGAACACTGAAGCTTTCTTT

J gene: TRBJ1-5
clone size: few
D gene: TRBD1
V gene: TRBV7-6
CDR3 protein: CASSLVQGGNQPQHF
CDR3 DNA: TGTGCCAGCAGCTTAGTTCAGGGGGGCAATCAGCCCCAGCATTTT

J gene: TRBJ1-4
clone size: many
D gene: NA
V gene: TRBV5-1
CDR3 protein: CASSRLTYNEKLFF
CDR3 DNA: TGCGCCAGCAGCCGCTTGACCTACAATGAAAAACTGTTTTTT

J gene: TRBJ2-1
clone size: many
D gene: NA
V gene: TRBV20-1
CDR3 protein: CSARGPLGGNEQFF
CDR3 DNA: TGCAGTGCTAGGGGTCCCCTGGGGGGTAATGAGCAGTTCTTC

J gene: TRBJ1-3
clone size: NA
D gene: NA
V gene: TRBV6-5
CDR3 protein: CASSYSGWPAGSSGNTIYF
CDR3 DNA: TGTGCCAGCAGTTACTCAGGTTGGCCGGCGGGAAGCTCTGGAAACACCATATATTTT

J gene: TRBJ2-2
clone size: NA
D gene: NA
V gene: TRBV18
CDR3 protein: CASRHRTDSPANTGELFF
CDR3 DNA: TGTGCCAGCCGACACAGAACAGACAGCCCAGCGAACACCGGGGAGCTGTTTTTT

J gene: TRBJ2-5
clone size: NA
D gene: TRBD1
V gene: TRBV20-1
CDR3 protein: CSARASTGIETQYF
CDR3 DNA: TGCAGTGCTAGAGCTTCGACAGGGATCGAGACCCAGTACTTC

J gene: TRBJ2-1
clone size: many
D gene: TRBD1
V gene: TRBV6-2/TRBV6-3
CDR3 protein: CASSYRRTGIYNEQFF
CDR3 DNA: TGTGCCAGCAGTTACAGACGGACAGGGATATACAATGAGCAGTTCTTC

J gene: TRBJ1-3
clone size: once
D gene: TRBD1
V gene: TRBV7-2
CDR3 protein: CASSLPGTGGGNTIYF
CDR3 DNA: TGTGCCAGCAGCCTCCCCGGGACAGGGGGTGGAAACACCATATATTTT

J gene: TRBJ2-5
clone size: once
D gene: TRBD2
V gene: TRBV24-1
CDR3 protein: CATSGGAEETQYF
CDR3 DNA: TGTGCCACCTCGGGAGGCGCTGAAGAGACCCAGTACTTC

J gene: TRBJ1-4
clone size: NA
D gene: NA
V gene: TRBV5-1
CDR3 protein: CASSAGTGATNEKLFF
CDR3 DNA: TGCGCCAGCAGCGCCGGTACAGGAGCAACTAATGAAAAACTGTTTTTT

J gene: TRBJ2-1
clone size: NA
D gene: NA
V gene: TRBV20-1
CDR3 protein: CSASSLAPGMHEQFF
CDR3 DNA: TGCAGTGCTAGTTCCCTAGCGCCCGGAATGCATGAGCAGTTCTTC

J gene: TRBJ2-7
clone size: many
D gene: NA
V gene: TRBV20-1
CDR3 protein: CSALPQDNPYEQYF
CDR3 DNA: TGCAGTGCTCTCCCCCAGGACAACCCCTACGAGCAGTACTTC

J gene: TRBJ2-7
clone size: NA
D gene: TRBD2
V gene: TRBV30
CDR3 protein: CAWGGVYEQYF
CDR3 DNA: TGTGCCTGGGGGGGGGTCTACGAGCAGTACTTC

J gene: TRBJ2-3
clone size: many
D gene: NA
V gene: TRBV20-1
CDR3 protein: CSASMGLSSTDTQYF
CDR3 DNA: TGCAGTGCTAGTATGGGATTATCTAGCACAGATACGCAGTATTTT

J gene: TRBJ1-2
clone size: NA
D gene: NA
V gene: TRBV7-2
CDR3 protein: CATEGPYGYTF
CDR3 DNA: TGTGCCACCGAGGGGCCCTATGGCTACACCTTC

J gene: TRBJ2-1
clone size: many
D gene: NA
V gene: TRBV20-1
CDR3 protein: CSARVSGHEQFF
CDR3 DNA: TGCAGTGCTAGAGTTAGTGGCCATGAGCAGTTCTTC

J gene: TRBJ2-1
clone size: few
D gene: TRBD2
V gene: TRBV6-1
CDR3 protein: CASTLAGKTYNEQFF
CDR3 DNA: TGTGCCAGCACTCTAGCGGGGAAAACCTACAATGAGCAGTTCTTC

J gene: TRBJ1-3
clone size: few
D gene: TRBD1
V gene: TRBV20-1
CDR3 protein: CSAPDRTGNTIYF
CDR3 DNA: TGCAGTGCCCCGGACAGGACCGGAAACACCATATATTTT

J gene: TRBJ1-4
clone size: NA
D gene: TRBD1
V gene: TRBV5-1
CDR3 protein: CASSPRQGGYEKLFF
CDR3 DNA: TGCGCCAGCAGCCCGAGACAGGGTGGATACGAAAAACTGTTTTTT

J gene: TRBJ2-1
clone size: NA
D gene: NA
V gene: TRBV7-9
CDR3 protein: CASSLGGGTENYNEQFF
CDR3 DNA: TGTGCCAGCAGCTTAGGAGGCGGGACAGAAAACTACAATGAGCAGTTCTTC

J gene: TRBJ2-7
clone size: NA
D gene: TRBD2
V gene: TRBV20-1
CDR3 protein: CSAGKADGTSATHTYEQYF
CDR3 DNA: TGCAGTGCTGGGAAGGCCGACGGGACTAGCGCTACACACACCTACGAGCAGTACTTC

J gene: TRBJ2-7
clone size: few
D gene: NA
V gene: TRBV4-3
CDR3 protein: CASSQDLAAYEQYF
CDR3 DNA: TGCGCCAGCAGCCAAGATTTGGCAGCCTACGAGCAGTACTTC

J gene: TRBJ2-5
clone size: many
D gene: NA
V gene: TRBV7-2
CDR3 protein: CASSLRDGVRETQYF
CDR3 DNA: TGTGCCAGCAGCTTACGGGACGGGGTCCGGGAGACCCAGTACTTC

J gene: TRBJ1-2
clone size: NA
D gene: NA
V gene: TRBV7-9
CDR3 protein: CASSATGGDYNYGYTF
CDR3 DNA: TGTGCCAGCAGCGCCACTGGGGGAGACTATAACTATGGCTACACCTTC

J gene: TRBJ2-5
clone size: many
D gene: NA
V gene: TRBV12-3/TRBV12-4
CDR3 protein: CASSGRREETQYF
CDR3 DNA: TGTGCCAGCAGTGGCCGCAGGGAAGAGACCCAGTACTTC

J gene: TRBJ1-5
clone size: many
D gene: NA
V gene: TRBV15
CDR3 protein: CATSRDGQPQHF
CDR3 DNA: TGTGCCACCAGCAGAGATGGTCAGCCCCAGCATTTT

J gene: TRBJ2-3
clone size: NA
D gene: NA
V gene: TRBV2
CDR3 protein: CASSGQTFRTDTQYF
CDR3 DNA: TGTGCCAGCAGTGGACAGACCTTCCGCACAGATACGCAGTATTTT

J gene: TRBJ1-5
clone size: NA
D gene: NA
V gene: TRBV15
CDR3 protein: CATSSGNQPQHF
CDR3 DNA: TGTGCCACCTCAAGCGGCAATCAGCCCCAGCATTTT

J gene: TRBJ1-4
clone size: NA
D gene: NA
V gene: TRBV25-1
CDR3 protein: CASSDRGMGKLFF
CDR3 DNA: TGTGCCAGCAGTGACCGGGGAATGGGGAAACTGTTTTTT

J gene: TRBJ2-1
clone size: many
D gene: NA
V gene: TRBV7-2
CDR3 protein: CASSLRGGVPRNEQFF
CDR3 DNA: TGTGCCAGCAGCCTTCGTGGCGGGGTCCCCAGGAATGAGCAGTTCTTC

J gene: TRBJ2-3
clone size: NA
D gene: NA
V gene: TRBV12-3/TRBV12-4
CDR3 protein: CASSPPRGADTQYF
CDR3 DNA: TGTGCCAGCAGCCCCCCCCGCGGGGCAGATACGCAGTATTTT

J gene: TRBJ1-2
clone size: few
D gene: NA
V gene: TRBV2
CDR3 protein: CASTPLQISGYTF
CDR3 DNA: TGTGCCAGCACACCCCTGCAGATCTCTGGCTACACCTTC

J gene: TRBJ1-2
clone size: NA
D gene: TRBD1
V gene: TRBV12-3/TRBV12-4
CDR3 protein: CASSNRGQNYGYTF
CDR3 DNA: TGTGCCAGCAGTAACAGGGGGCAAAACTATGGCTACACCTTC

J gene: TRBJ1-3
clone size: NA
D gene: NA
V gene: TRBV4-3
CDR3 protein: CASSQETSIGNTIYF
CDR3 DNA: TGCGCCAGCAGCCAAGAAACGTCAATCGGAAACACCATATATTTT

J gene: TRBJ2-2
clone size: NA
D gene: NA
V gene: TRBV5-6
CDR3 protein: CASSLIGGAGELFF
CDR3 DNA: TGTGCCAGCAGCTTGATCGGGGGCGCCGGGGAGCTGTTTTTT

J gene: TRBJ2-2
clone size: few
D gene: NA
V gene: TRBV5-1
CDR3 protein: CASSLKGTTNTGELFF
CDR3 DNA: TGCGCCAGCAGCTTGAAAGGGACAACGAACACCGGGGAGCTGTTTTTT

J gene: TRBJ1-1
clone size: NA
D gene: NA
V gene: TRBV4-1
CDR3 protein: CASSPLWDSNTEAFF
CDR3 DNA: TGCGCCAGCAGCCCACTTTGGGACTCGAACACTGAAGCTTTCTTT

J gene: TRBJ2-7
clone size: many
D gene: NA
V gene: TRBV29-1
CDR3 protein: CSVEGRGDEQYF
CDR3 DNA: TGCAGCGTTGAGGGCAGGGGAGACGAGCAGTACTTC

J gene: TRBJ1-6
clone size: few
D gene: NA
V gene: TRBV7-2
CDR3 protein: CASSHASGNSPLHF
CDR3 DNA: TGTGCCAGCAGCCACGCGTCGGGGAACTCACCCCTCCACTTT

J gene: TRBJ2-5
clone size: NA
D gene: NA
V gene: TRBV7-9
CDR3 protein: CASSFNREETQYF
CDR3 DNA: TGTGCCAGCAGCTTTAATAGGGAAGAGACCCAGTACTTC

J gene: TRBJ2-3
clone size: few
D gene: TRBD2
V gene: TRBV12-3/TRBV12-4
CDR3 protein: CASSRSSGGEDTQYF
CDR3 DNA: TGTGCCAGCAGTCGATCTAGCGGGGGGGAAGATACGCAGTATTTT

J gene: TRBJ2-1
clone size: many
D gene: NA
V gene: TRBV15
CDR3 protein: CATSRGRDIGGNEQFF
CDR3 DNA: TGTGCCACCAGCAGAGGAAGGGACATCGGGGGAAATGAGCAGTTCTTC

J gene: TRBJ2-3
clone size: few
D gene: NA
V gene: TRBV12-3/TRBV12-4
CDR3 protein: CASSFGYPGTDTQYF
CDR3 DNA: TGTGCCAGCAGTTTTGGCTACCCGGGGACAGATACGCAGTATTTT

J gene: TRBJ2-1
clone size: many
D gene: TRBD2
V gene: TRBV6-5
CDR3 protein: CASSSLAGRGWEQFF
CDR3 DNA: TGTGCCAGCAGTTCCCTAGCGGGGAGGGGATGGGAGCAGTTCTTC

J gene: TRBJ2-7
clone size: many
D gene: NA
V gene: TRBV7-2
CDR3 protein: CASSLGPTGRSSYEQYF
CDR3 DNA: TGTGCCAGCAGCTTAGGACCGACTGGTAGGAGCTCCTACGAGCAGTACTTC

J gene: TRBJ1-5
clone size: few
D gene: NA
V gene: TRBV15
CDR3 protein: CATSSRRVSNQPQHF
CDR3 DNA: TGTGCCACCAGCAGCCGCAGGGTTAGCAATCAGCCCCAGCATTTT

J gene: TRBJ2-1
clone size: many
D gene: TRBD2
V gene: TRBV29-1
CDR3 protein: CSVDGLAGGQEVKFF
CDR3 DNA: TGCAGCGTCGATGGACTAGCGGGGGGGCAAGAAGTGAAGTTCTTC

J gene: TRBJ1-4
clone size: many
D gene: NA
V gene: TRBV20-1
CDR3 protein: CSATRPGEEKLFF
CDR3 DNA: TGCAGTGCTACTCGCCCCGGGGAAGAAAAACTGTTTTTT